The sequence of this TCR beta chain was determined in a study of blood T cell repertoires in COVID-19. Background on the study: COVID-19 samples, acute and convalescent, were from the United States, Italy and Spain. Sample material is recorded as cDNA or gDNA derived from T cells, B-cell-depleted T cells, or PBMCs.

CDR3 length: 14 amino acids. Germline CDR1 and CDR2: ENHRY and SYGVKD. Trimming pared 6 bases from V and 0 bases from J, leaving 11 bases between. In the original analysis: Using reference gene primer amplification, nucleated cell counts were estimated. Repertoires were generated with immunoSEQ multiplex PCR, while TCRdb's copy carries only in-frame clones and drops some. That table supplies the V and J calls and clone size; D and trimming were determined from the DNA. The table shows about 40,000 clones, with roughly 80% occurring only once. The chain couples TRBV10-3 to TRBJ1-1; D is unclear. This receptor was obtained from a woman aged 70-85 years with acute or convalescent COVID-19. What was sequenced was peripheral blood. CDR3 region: CAISTPGMNTEAFF. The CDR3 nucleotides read TGTGCCATCAGCACCCCGGGGATGAACACTGAAGCTTTCTTT.